What follows are 9 T cell receptor beta chains derived from one specimen sequenced in a study of identical twins. Each CDR3 protein is one row after TCRdb ran MiXCR on the 5' RACE reads. Of fewer than 250,000 distinct CDR3 sequences detected, approximately 8% appear once; the ten largest clones hold around 5%. These data also formed part of another study, on yellow fever vaccine responses in identical twins.

Specimen: CD8+ T cells sorted from blood. The receptor source for this set is a woman aged 18-29 years in good health.

This clonotype came up a few times. The CDR3 loop reads CASSHWTGRQETQYF. DNA of the CDR3: TGCGCCAGCAGCCACTGGACAGGCCGCCAAGAGACCCAGTACTTC. This chain joins TRBV4-1 and TRBJ2-5; 7 bases are shared with TRBD1. This CDR3 has 15 residues. CDR1 and CDR2 from the germline V gene are MGHRA and YSYEKL. The V and J ends lost 3 bases and 1 base, in that order; junction bases with no gene match: 5.

This chain connects TRBV20-1 to TRBJ2-2, with 8 bases matching TRBD2. The germline V gene encodes CDR1 DFQATT and CDR2 SNEGSKA (reference sequence). V lost 5 bases and J lost 1; bases outside the gene matches: 6. The CDR3 extends over 15 amino acids. This CDR3 is CSASEAGENTGELFF. In nucleotides, the CDR3 is TGCAGTGCTTCTGAAGCGGGGGAGAACACCGGGGAGCTGTTTTTT.

This rearrangement joins TRBV2 to TRBJ2-7; 8 bases are shared with TRBD2. The trim removed 2 bases at V and 4 bases at J, leaving 4 bases unmatched. The CDR3 is 14 residues long. Germline lookup yields CDR1 SNHLY and CDR2 FYNNEI. CDR3 coding DNA: TGTGCCAGCAGTGAACTTAGCGGGATGTACGAGCAGTACTTC. It specifies CASSELSGMYEQYF.

This clonotype has a count of ten or more. The chain links TRBV12-3 or TRBV12-4 to TRBJ2-7; 10 bases match TRBD2. This CDR3 is built from 17 residues. J lost 3 bases, V lost 4 bases, and 12 bases had no gene match. The CDR3: CASSSQNLAGDYYEQYF. In DNA form, the CDR3 reads TGTGCCAGCAGTTCCCAGAACCTAGCGGGAGACTACTACGAGCAGTACTTC.

This clonotype showed up many times. The chain employs TRBV5-5 and TRBJ1-4; 7 nucleotides align to TRBD1. The CDR3 covers 15 residues. Losses at the gene ends were 0 bases for V and 3 bases for J; bases not matched to a gene: 2. CDR1 and CDR2 from the germline V gene are SGHKS and YYEKEE (reference sequence). Written as DNA, the CDR3 is TGTGCCAGCAGCTTGGAGGGGGCAGCTAATGAAAAACTGTTTTTT. It encodes CASSLEGAANEKLFF.

This clonotype was counted between two and nine times. The chain employs TRBV7-9 and TRBJ2-2; no reliable D call. Germline-derived CDR1 and CDR2 are SEHNR and FQNEAQ (reference sequence). The CDR3 length is 11 residues. Trimming removed 7 bases at V and 6 bases at J, with 6 bases between. In nucleotides, the CDR3 is TGTGCCAGCACCGAATCCGGGGAGCTGTTTTTT. It is translated as CASTESGELFF.

V usage is TRBV4-1 and J usage is TRBJ2-7; no reliable D call. The CDR3 totals 16 residues. V was shortened by 0 bases and J by 0 bases, with 12 bases between the two germline ends. Germline assignment: CDR1 MGHRA and CDR2 YSYEKL. CDR3 amino acids: CASSQDPNKFSYEQYF. Here the CDR3 DNA reads TGCGCCAGCAGCCAAGATCCAAACAAGTTCTCCTACGAGCAGTACTTC.

In DNA, the CDR3 is TGTGCCAGCAGCTTAGTTGCGGGACCCCCCGCCGGGGAGCTGTTTTTT. This gives the protein CASSLVAGPPAGELFF. The chain employs TRBV11-2 and TRBJ2-2; a possible D gene is TRBD2 (6 bases). V lost 1 base to trimming and J lost 6 bases, with 15 bases between them. The CDR3 is made up of 16 amino acids. Germline CDR1 reads SGHAT; CDR2 reads FQNNGV.

In its sample, this clonotype was seen a few times. The chain couples TRBV12-3 or TRBV12-4 to TRBJ1-2; no reliable D call. CDR3 size: 15 residues. Trimming left V 1 base short and J 8 bases short, with 17 bases between. CDR3 in amino acids: CASSLGMVGREGYTF. Here the CDR3 DNA reads TGTGCCAGCAGTTTAGGCATGGTGGGTCGGGAGGGCTACACCTTC.